Following are 2 T cell receptor beta chains from one sample sequenced in a study of Ad26.COV2.S vaccination and SARS-CoV-2 variants. Regarding treatment: 15 to 20 received Ad26.COV2.S at low or high dose, single or two shots; 5 received placebo; per-sample allocation not given. Sampling happened 63 days after the first vaccine or placebo injection. Clones were read by immunoSEQ multiplex PCR, and TCRdb kept only the in-frame ones, dropping some. The sample lists over 400,000 clones, 92% occurring once. The material was peripheral blood, obtained in a trial of Ad26.COV2.S vaccine versus placebo. The receptors derive from a person between 18 and 65 years old who received the Ad26.COV2.S COVID-19 vaccine or a placebo.

The V gene is TRBV2, the J gene TRBJ1-1; D gene uncertain. Germline V gives CDR1 SNHLY, CDR2 FYNNEI. Trimming stripped 8 bases from V and 8 bases from J, with 3 bases between. The CDR3 totals 8 residues. The CDR3 DNA follows: TGTGCCAGCTCGGAAGCTTTCTTT. Amino acids: CASSEAFF.

The chain has TRBV4-3 and TRBJ2-3, with 14 bases aligning to TRBD2. J gave up 6 bases and V 1 base, and 6 bases lay outside the gene matches. Germline CDR1 is LGHNA and CDR2 is YSLEER. The CDR3 spans 17 residues. CDR3 in DNA: TGCGCCAGCAGCCAAGCCGGGACTAGCGGGGGCAGGGATACGCAGTATTTT. Its protein is CASSQAGTSGGRDTQYF.